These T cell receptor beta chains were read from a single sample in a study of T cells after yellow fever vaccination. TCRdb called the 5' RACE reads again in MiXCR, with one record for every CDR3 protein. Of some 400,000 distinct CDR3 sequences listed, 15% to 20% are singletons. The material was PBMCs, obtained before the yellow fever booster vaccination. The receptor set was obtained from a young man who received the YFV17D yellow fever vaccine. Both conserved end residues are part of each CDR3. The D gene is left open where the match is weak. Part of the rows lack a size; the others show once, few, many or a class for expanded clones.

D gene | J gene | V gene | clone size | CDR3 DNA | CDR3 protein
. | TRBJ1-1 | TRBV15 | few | TGTGCCACCAGCAGGGGGCAGGTGGGGACTGAAGCTTTCTTT | CATSRGQVGTEAFF
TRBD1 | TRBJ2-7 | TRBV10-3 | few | TGTGCCATCGGGACAGACGAGCAGTACTTC | CAIGTDEQYF
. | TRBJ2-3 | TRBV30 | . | TGTGCCTGGGGGGGGTGGCGGGGCACAGATACGCAGTATTTT | CAWGGWRGTDTQYF
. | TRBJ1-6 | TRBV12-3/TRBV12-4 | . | TGTGCCAGCAGTTTCCCGATCGGGGACGGTAATTCACCCCTCCACTTT | CASSFPIGDGNSPLHF
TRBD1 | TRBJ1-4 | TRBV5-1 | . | TGCGCCAGCAGTTTAGGGGGCTATGAAAAACTGTTTTTT | CASSLGGYEKLFF
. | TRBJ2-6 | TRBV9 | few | TGTGCCAGCAGCGGAGACCAGGGAGGGGCCAACGTCCTGACTTTC | CASSGDQGGANVLTF
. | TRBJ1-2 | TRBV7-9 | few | TGTGCCAGCAGCTTAGGCGGGACGTACTATGGCTACACCTTC | CASSLGGTYYGYTF
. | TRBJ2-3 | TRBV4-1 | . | TGCGCCAGCAGCCAAGTGGGCAGCACAGATACGCAGTATTTT | CASSQVGSTDTQYF
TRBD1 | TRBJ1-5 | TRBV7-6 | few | TGTGCCAGCAGCTTACGCAGGGGGCTCAATCAGCCCCAGCATTTT | CASSLRRGLNQPQHF
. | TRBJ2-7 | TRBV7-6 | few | TGTGCCAGCAGCCTTGGACTTTGGGCCGAGCAGTACTTC | CASSLGLWAEQYF
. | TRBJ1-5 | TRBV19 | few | TGTGCCAGTAGTATAGATCGAGGGCCCCAGCATTTT | CASSIDRGPQHF
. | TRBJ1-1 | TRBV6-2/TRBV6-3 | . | TGTGCCAGCAGCGACTTGGATCATAGAGCCGACACTGAAGCTTTCTTT | CASSDLDHRADTEAFF
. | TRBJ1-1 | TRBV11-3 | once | TGTGCCAGCAGCATACCGGGACACGTCACTGAAGCTTTCTTT | CASSIPGHVTEAFF
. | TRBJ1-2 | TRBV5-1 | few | TGCGCCAGCTGGGGCAGGGGTGACTATGGCTACACCTTC | CASWGRGDYGYTF
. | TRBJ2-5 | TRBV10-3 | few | TGTGCCATCAGTGACTCGAAGGGCACGCAAGAGACCCAGTACTTC | CAISDSKGTQETQYF
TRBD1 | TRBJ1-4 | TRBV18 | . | TGTGCCAGCTCACCACCGGGACAGGATGAAAAACTGTTTTTT | CASSPPGQDEKLFF
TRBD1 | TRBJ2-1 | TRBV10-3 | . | TGTGCCATCAGGAGAGGGACAGGGGATGAGCAGTTCTTC | CAIRRGTGDEQFF
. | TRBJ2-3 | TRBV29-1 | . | TGCAGCGCCCGGGACGGGGGCACAGATACGCAGTATTTT | CSARDGGTDTQYF
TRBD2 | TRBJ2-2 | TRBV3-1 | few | TGTGCCAGCAGCCAAGGATGGCCTAGCGGGGGGGCCTTCACCGGGGAGCTGTTTTTT | CASSQGWPSGGAFTGELFF
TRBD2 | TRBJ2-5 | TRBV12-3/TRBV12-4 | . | TGTGCCAGCAGTTTAGTAGCGGGGGGGCCGGAGACCCAGTACTTC | CASSLVAGGPETQYF
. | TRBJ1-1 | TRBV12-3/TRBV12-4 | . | TGTGCCAGCAGAGGACAGTGGCTGAGCACTGAAGCTTTCTTT | CASRGQWLSTEAFF
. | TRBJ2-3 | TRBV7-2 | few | TGTGCCAGCAGCCGAAGTTACTTAAGCACAGATACGCAGTATTTT | CASSRSYLSTDTQYF
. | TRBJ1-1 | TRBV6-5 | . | TGTGCCAGCAGTTACTCATGGGGGAGGACTGAAGCTTTCTTT | CASSYSWGRTEAFF
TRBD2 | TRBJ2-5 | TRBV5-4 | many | TGTGCCAGCAGCTTACCTAGCGGGATTCAAGAGACCCAGTACTTC | CASSLPSGIQETQYF
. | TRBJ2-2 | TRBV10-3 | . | TGTGCCATCAGTGGGACCAACACCGGGGAGCTGTTTTTT | CAISGTNTGELFF
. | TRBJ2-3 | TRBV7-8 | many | TGTGCCAGCAGCTTAGGGGCGGGAACAGATACGCAGTATTTT | CASSLGAGTDTQYF
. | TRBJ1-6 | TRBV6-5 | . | TGTGCCAGCAGAACCCCCAGGGATAATTCACCCCTCCACTTT | CASRTPRDNSPLHF
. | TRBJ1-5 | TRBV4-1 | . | TGCGCCAGCAGCGAAGACGGGGGATTGGGCAATCAGCCCCAGCATTTT | CASSEDGGLGNQPQHF